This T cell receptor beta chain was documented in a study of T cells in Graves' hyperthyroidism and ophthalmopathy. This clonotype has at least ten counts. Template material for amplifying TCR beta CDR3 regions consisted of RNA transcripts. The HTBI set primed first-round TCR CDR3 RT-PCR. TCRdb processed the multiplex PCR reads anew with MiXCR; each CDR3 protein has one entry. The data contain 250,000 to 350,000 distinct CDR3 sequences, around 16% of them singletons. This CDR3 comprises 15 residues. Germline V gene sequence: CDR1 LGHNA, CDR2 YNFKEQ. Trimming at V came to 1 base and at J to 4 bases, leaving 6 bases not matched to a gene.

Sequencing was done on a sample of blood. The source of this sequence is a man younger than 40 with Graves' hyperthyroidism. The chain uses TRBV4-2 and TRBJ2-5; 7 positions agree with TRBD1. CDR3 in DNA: TGTGCCAGCAGCCAAGCCGATCGGGACAGAGAGACCCAGTACTTC. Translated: CASSQADRDRETQYF.